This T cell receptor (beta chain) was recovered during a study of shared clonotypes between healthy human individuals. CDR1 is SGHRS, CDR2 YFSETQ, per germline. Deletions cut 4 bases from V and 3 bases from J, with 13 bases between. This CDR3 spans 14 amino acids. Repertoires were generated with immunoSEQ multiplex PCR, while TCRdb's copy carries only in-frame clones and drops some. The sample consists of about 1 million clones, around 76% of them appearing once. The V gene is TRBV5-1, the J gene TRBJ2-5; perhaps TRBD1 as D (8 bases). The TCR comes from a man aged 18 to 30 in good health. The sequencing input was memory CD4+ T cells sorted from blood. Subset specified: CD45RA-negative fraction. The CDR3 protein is CASSATGGEETQYF. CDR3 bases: TGCGCCAGCAGCGCCACAGGGGGGGAAGAGACCCAGTACTTC.